This T cell receptor (beta chain) is drawn from a study of neurological immune-mediated disorders. Germline V gene data show CDR1 as DFQATT and CDR2 as SNEGSKA (reference sequence). Trimming took off 6 bases at V and 2 bases at J, with 14 bases between the two ends. The CDR3 length is 14 residues. Whole-study findings and limits: Patients with HTLV-1-associated myelopathy had the highest level of TCR clonal expansion, whereas patients with multiple sclerosis had the lowest level, falling beneath the level found in healthy controls.

This clonotype was seen at least ten times. As yet, its antigen is unknown. A single record per CDR3 protein comes from TCRdb applying MiXCR to the 5' RACE reads. The sample records about 38,000 distinct CDR3 sequences, around 5% being singletons. This sequence joins TRBV20-1 and TRBJ1-5; D unresolved. The source is a man between 18 and 35 years old in good health. Sequenced material: CD4+ T cells from blood. CDR3 bases: TGCAGTGCCCGAGGCCTGATCGGCAATCAGCCCCAGCATTTT. Translation gives CSARGLIGNQPQHF.